The 4 T cell receptor beta chains given below trace back to one sample, sequenced in a study of T cell repertoires in cytomegalovirus infection. From the reads, TCRdb called clonotypes with MiXCR, one entry per CDR3 protein. The sample holds approximately 260,000 distinct CDR3 sequences, about 17% seen once. Sequencing was carried out using CD8+ T cells from PBMCs. The receptors come from a human donor in good health (CMV status not recorded). Some clones in this sample may be carry-over from other donors' samples.

This clonotype was observed a handful of times. The V gene is TRBV7-9, the J gene TRBJ2-6; no reliable D call. Germline V gene sequence: CDR1 SEHNR, CDR2 FQNEAQ (reference sequence). This CDR3 region has 12 residues. V shed 6 bases and J shed 3 bases, with 3 bases lying between them. CDR3 amino acids: CASRVGANVLTF. The CDR3, as DNA: TGTGCCAGCAGAGTTGGGGCCAACGTCCTGACTTTC.

This clonotype was found many times. The chain employs TRBV14 and TRBJ1-1, with D possibly TRBD1 on 6 matching bases. Trimming removed 5 bases at V and 0 bases at J, with 16 bases between. The germline gives CDR1 SGHDN, CDR2 FVKESK. This CDR3 comprises 16 residues. DNA of the CDR3: TGTGCCAGCAGCAAGCGGACAGTAAAAATGAACACTGAAGCTTTCTTT. This sequence encodes CASSKRTVKMNTEAFF.

This clonotype occurred a few times. This chain uses TRBV5-1 with TRBJ2-7, with 9 bases fitting TRBD1. After removal of 0 bases from V and 2 bases from J, the junction contained 3 bases not matched to a gene. This CDR3 region has 15 residues. Germline V gene lookup returns CDR1 SGHRS and CDR2 YFSETQ. Written as DNA, the CDR3 is TGCGCCAGCAGCTTGGGACAGGGGGGTACCTACGAGCAGTACTTC. As protein: CASSLGQGGTYEQYF.

The genes are TRBV6-5 and TRBJ2-1; 8 positions agree with TRBD2. The trim removed 8 bases at V and 6 bases at J, leaving 15 bases unmatched. The V gene's germline CDR1 is MNHEY and CDR2 SVGAGI. This CDR3 is built from 16 residues. CDR3 protein: CASQLVPGLGGNEQFF. The CDR3 region has the DNA TGTGCCAGCCAGTTAGTTCCGGGACTAGGAGGCAATGAGCAGTTCTTC.